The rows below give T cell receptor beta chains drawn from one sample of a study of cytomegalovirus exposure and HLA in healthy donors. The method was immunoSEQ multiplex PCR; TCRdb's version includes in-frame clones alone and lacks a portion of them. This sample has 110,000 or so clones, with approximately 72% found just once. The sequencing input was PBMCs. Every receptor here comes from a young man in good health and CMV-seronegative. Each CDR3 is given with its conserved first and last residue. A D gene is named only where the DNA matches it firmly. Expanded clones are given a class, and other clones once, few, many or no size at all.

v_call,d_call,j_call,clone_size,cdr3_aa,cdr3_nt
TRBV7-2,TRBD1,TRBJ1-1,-,CASSLGQGNTEAFF,TGTGCCAGCAGCTTGGGACAGGGCAACACTGAAGCTTTCTTT
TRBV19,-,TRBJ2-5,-,CASSNWSGGKKGETQYF,TGTGCCAGTAGTAATTGGAGCGGAGGTAAAAAGGGAGAGACCCAGTACTTC
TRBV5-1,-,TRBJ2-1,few,CASSLDGAMMQFF,TGCGCCAGCAGCTTGGATGGGGCGATGATGCAGTTCTTC
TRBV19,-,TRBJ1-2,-,CASSLTVLAGYTF,TGTGCCAGTAGCCTGACAGTTCTGGCGGGCTACACCTTC
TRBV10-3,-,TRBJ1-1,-,CAISESKGRENTEAFF,TGTGCCATCAGTGAGTCGAAGGGCAGGGAGAACACTGAAGCTTTCTTT
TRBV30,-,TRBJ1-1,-,CAWSEGTGIEAFF,TGTGCCTGGAGTGAGGGCACAGGAATTGAAGCTTTCTTT
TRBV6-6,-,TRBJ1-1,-,CASSYSGDRNTEAFF,TGTGCCAGCAGTTACTCCGGGGATAGAAACACTGAAGCTTTCTTT
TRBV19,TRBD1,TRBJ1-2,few,CASSQTGVGYTF,TGTGCCAGTAGCCAGACAGGGGTGGGCTACACCTTC
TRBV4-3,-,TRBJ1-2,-,CASSQESRGPGMDGYTF,TGCGCCAGCAGCCAAGAATCGCGGGGCCCAGGGATGGATGGCTACACCTTC
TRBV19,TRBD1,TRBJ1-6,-,CASSIARQGAMGSPLHF,TGTGCCAGTAGTATAGCAAGACAGGGGGCAATGGGTTCACCCCTCCACTTT
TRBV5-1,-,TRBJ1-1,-,CASSPREGTMEAFF,TGCGCCAGCAGCCCGCGGGAGGGAACTATGGAAGCTTTCTTT
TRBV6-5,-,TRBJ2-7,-,CASSYSPGSYEQYF,TGTGCCAGCAGTTACTCGCCCGGTTCCTACGAGCAGTACTTC
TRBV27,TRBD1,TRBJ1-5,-,CATKNEGTARNQPQHF,TGTGCCACCAAGAACGAAGGGACAGCGAGAAATCAGCCCCAGCATTTT
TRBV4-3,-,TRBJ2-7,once,CASSQDTGPRGYEQYF,TGCGCCAGCAGCCAAGATACCGGGCCAAGGGGTTACGAGCAGTACTTC
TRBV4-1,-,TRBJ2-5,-,CASRPTGTQETQYF,TGCGCCAGCAGGCCCACAGGGACCCAAGAGACCCAGTACTTC
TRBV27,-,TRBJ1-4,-,CASSFTRTNEKLFF,TGTGCCAGCAGTTTTACCCGGACAAATGAAAAACTGTTTTTT
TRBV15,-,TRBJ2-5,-,CATSSGEPGDQYF,TGTGCCACCAGCAGCGGGGAACCCGGGGACCAGTACTTC
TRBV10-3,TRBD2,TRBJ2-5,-,CAISGGLAGAQETQYF,TGTGCCATCAGTGGGGGACTAGCGGGAGCTCAAGAGACCCAGTACTTC
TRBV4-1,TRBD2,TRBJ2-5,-,CASSQFGVWTSGYQETQYF,TGCGCCAGCAGCCAATTCGGGGTTTGGACTAGCGGATACCAAGAGACCCAGTACTTC
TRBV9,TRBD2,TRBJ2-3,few,CASSVGLAGTDTQYF,TGTGCCAGCAGCGTTGGACTAGCGGGCACAGATACGCAGTATTTT
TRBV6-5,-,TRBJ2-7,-,CASSYAGYEQYF,TGTGCCAGCAGTTACGCGGGGTACGAGCAGTACTTC
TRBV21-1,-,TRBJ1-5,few,CASIRGRCNQPQHF,TGTGCCAGCATTCGAGGTAGGTGCAATCAGCCCCAGCATTTT
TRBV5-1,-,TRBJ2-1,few,CASSPPLAQTYNEQFF,TGCGCCAGCAGCCCACCCCTAGCGCAGACCTACAATGAGCAGTTCTTC
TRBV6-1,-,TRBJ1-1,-,CASRMTDNTEAFF,TGTGCCAGCAGAATGACAGATAACACTGAAGCTTTCTTT
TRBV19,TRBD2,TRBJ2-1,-,CATHQRGVYNEQFF,TGTGCCACTCATCAGCGGGGTGTCTACAATGAGCAGTTCTTC
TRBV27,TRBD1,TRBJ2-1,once,CASSRQGSGNEQFF,TGTGCCAGCAGTCGACAGGGATCGGGGAATGAGCAGTTCTTC
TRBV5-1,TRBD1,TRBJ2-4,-,CASSQGGTGGNIQYF,TGCGCCAGCAGCCAGGGCGGGACAGGGGGGAACATTCAGTACTTC
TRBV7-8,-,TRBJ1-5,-,CASSLVGVSNQPQHF,TGTGCCAGCAGCTTAGTCGGGGTTAGCAATCAGCCCCAGCATTTT
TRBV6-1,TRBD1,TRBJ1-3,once,CASSARTGVGNTIYF,TGTGCCAGCAGTGCACGGACAGGGGTTGGAAACACCATATATTTT
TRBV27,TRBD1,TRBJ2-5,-,CASSLQGAQETQYF,TGTGCCAGCAGTTTACAGGGGGCCCAAGAGACCCAGTACTTC
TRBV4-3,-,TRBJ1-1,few,CASSQAYLTGSVNTEAFF,TGCGCCAGCAGCCAAGCGTACCTAACAGGGTCGGTGAACACTGAAGCTTTCTTT
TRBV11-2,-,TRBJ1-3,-,CASSSTSGGNTIYF,TGTGCCAGCAGCTCTACTTCGGGGGGAAACACCATATATTTT
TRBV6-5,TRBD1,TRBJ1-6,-,CASRWDRGNSPLHF,TGTGCCAGCAGGTGGGACAGGGGTAATTCACCCCTCCACTTT
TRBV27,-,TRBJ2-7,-,CATQLRLGAHYEQYF,TGTGCCACCCAGCTAAGGCTGGGGGCCCACTACGAGCAGTACTTC
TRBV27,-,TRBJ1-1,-,CASSLPPIGGTEAFF,TGTGCCAGCAGTTTACCCCCCATCGGGGGGACTGAAGCTTTCTTT
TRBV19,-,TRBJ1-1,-,CASSISPRANTEAFF,TGTGCCAGTAGTATTTCACCCAGGGCGAACACTGAAGCTTTCTTT
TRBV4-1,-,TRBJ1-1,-,CASSRETVDEAFF,TGCGCCAGCAGCCGAGAGACAGTGGATGAAGCTTTCTTT
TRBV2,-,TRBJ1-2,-,CASRRDVANYGYTF,TGTGCCAGCAGGCGGGACGTAGCTAACTATGGCTACACCTTC
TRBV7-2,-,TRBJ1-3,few,CASSLGSGNTIYF,TGTGCCAGCAGCTTAGGATCAGGGAACACCATATATTTT
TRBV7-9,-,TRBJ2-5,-,CASSLVSGETQYF,TGTGCCAGCAGCTTAGTTTCAGGGGAGACCCAGTACTTC
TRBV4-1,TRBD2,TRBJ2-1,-,CASSQGPSGIYNEQFF,TGCGCCAGCAGCCAAGGACCTAGCGGGATTTACAATGAGCAGTTCTTC
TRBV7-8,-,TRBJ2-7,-,CASSLDPWAFYEQYF,TGTGCCAGCAGCTTAGATCCCTGGGCCTTCTACGAGCAGTACTTC
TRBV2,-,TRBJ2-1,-,CASSEQFINEQFF,TGTGCCAGCAGTGAACAGTTTATTAATGAGCAGTTCTTC
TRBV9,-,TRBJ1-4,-,CASSVNQGPPEEKLFF,TGTGCCAGCAGCGTGAATCAAGGCCCCCCGGAGGAAAAACTGTTTTTT
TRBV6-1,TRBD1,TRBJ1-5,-,CASSERDRGHPQHF,TGTGCCAGCAGTGAACGGGACAGGGGACACCCCCAGCATTTT
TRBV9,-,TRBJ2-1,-,CASSVGHQPEQFF,TGTGCCAGCAGCGTAGGACACCAACCGGAGCAGTTCTTC
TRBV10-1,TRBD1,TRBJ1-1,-,CASSEGQGTAFF,TGCGCCAGCAGTGAGGGACAGGGCACAGCTTTCTTT